The 5 T cell receptor beta chains reported below all come from one sample, sequenced in a study of Ad26.COV2.S vaccination and SARS-CoV-2 variants. Treatment here: some 19 received Ad26.COV2.S at low or high dose, single or two shots; roughly 5 received placebo; per-sample allocation not given. Samples came from day 63 after the first vaccine or placebo injection. Clones were sequenced by immunoSEQ multiplex PCR, and TCRdb holds only the in-frame ones, with some missing. The table shows roughly 330,000 clones, with 90% occurring only once. This sample comprised peripheral blood, obtained in a trial of Ad26.COV2.S vaccine versus placebo. The source of these receptors is a person aged 18-60 years who received the Ad26.COV2.S COVID-19 vaccine or a placebo.

This chain links TRBV2 with TRBJ2-3; 7 positions agree with TRBD2. Germline V gene data show CDR1 as SNHLY and CDR2 as FYNNEI. The CDR3 totals 16 residues. The V and J ends lost 3 bases and 1 base, in that order; junction bases with no gene match: 7. The CDR3 nucleotides read TGTGCCAGCAGTGACGCCGCAGGACTAGGCACAGATACGCAGTATTTT. It yields the protein CASSDAAGLGTDTQYF. Looking up the rest from reference TRBV2 and TRBJ2-3 gives the full variable domain: EPEVTQTPSHQVTQMGQEVILRCVPISNHLYFYWYRQILGQKVEFLVSFYNNEISEKSEIFDDQFSVERPDGSNFTLKIRSTKLEDSAMYFCASSDAAGLGTDTQYFGPGTRLTVL.

The gene calls are TRBV12-3 or TRBV12-4 and TRBJ1-1; D remains unclear. This CDR3 has 13 residues. V gave up 3 bases and J gave up 1 base, with 6 bases separating them. This chain's CDR3 is CASSLFENTEAFF. CDR3 nucleotide sequence: TGTGCCAGCAGTTTGTTTGAGAACACTGAAGCTTTCTTT.

This clone came up once. The rearrangement joins TRBV30 to TRBJ1-2; D is unresolved. This CDR3 is built from 13 residues. Trimming stripped 2 bases from V and 4 bases from J, with 11 bases between. CDR1 GTSNPN and CDR2 SVGIG come from the germline V gene (reference sequence). The CDR3 sequence is CAWSPLVGYGYTF. In nucleotides, the CDR3 is TGTGCCTGGAGTCCTCTCGTTGGCTATGGCTACACCTTC.

The chain couples TRBV25-1 to TRBJ2-3; D is ambiguous. Germline loops: CDR1 MGHDK, CDR2 SYGVNS. Trimming left V 0 bases short and J 6 bases short, with 10 bases between. CDR3 size: 14 residues. CDR3 protein: CASSEYAATDTQYF. CDR3 DNA sequence: TGTGCCAGCAGTGAATACGCCGCCACGGATACGCAGTATTTT.

The table lists this clone with a few counts. V is TRBV29-1 and J is TRBJ2-7; the D gene is possibly TRBD1 (5 bases). The germline V and J ends were trimmed by 0 bases and 6 bases, with 24 bases remaining between them. Per the germline V gene, CDR1 is SQVTM and CDR2 is ANQGSEA. The CDR3 is 17 amino acids. This chain's CDR3 is CSVEEICIMGRACEQYF. DNA for the CDR3: TGCAGCGTTGAAGAAATCTGCATCATGGGCAGGGCCTGCGAGCAGTACTTC.